These 9 T cell receptor beta chains were sequenced from one sample in a study of T cells in women clearing cervical HPV infection (dated by TCRdb to 2017 to 2018). Receptor amplification or capture employed the immunoSEQ multiplex PCR assay. TCRdb carries this immuneACCESS record with in-frame sequences only. Its versions omit some clonotypes, under half of them owing to an unresolved V gene in the studies checked, with the rest unexplained. Per the sample table, the count is about 15,000 clones. Of the sample, about 10% is held by the ten largest clones. Input material: blood buffy coat. These TCRs come from a woman between 18 and 75 years old with a cervical HPV16 infection that either progressed to CIN3+ or cleared (not recorded which).

The CDR3 here is CASSETVGTSSTDTQYF. Partial CDR3 DNA: TGCGCCAGCAGTGAGACAGTTGGGACTAGCAGCACAGATACG. This sequence joins TRBV10-1 and TRBJ2-3, with TRBD2 matching over 9 bases. The read terminates 3 residues ahead of where the CDR3 ends, so the germline J gene completes it. Germline CDR1 WNHNN, CDR2 SYGVQD (reference sequence). V shed 2 bases and J 0 bases; nucleotides not matched to a gene: 6. This CDR3 is built from 17 residues.

Comments on this clone: The missing CDR3 end, 3 residues past where the read stops, is filled in from the germline J gene. V and J are TRBV20-1 and TRBJ1-2; 9 bases are shared with TRBD1. The V gene's germline CDR1 is DFQATT and CDR2 SNEGSKA (reference sequence). V lost 5 bases to trimming and J lost 0 bases; unmatched junction nucleotides: 13. This CDR3 is built from 17 residues. Incomplete CDR3 DNA: TGCAGTGCTGGAACCCGGGACAGGGCTCAAGCTAACTATGGC. Amino acids: CSAGTRDRAQANYG. The entire CDR3 protein reads CSAGTRDRAQANYGYTF.

In regard to this clone: The read comes to an end 3 residues before the CDR3 does, leaving the germline J gene to fill in the end. The chain couples TRBV7-3 to TRBJ2-2; D gene uncertain. The germline gives CDR1 SGHTA, CDR2 FQGTGA. V gave up 5 bases and J gave up 2 bases, with 9 bases separating them. The CDR3 runs to 14 residues. CDR3 DNA, as far as it was read: TGTGCCAGCAGCACGGTAGCAAACACCGGGGAG. The encoded protein is CASSTVANTGE. The whole CDR3 reads CASSTVANTGELFF. Filled out from reference TRBV7-3 and TRBJ2-2, the complete variable domain reads GAGVSQTPSNKVTEKGKYVELRCDPISGHTALYWYRQSLGQGPEFLIYFQGTGAADDSGLPNDRFFAVRPEGSVSTLKIQRTERGDSAVYLCASSTVANTGELFFGEGSRLTVL.

On this clone itself: The DNA ends 3 residues before the CDR3 does, and the rest of the CDR3 is filled in from the germline J gene. This rearrangement joins TRBV2 to TRBJ1-1, with D possibly being TRBD1 (5 bases). The CDR3 sequence is 13 residues long. The V end lost 8 bases, the J end lost 4 bases, and 14 bases lay between the germline ends. Germline V gives CDR1 SNHLY, CDR2 FYNNEI. CDR3 sequence: CASLLAGGTEAFF. The sequenced CDR3 bases are TGTGCCAGCCTCCTCGCCGGGGGCACTGAA. The variable domain in full, with the rest retrieved from reference TRBV2 and TRBJ1-1, is EPEVTQTPSHQVTQMGQEVILRCVPISNHLYFYWYRQILGQKVEFLVSFYNNEISEKSEIFDDQFSVERPDGSNFTLKIRSTKLEDSAMYFCASLLAGGTEAFFGQGTRLTVV.

In regard to this clone: The CDR3 end falls 3 residues outside the read, so it is completed with the germline J gene. The chain uses TRBV20-1 and TRBJ2-3; 13 bases map to TRBD2. CDR1 is DFQATT and CDR2 is SNEGSKA in the germline V gene (reference sequence). V lost 6 bases and J lost 2; bases outside the gene matches: 17. The CDR3 totals 19 residues. The sequenced CDR3 bases are TGCAGTGCCGACCTAATTACTAGCGGGAGGGCCGGTATCACAGATACG. It yields the protein CSADLITSGRAGITDT. The complete CDR3 reads CSADLITSGRAGITDTQYF.

As concerns this clone: The CDR3 end is not reached by the read, which stops 3 residues before it; the germline J gene fills it in. The chain recombines TRBV5-1 with TRBJ2-1, with 8 bases that match TRBD2. The CDR3 is 15 residues long. Germline V gene sequence: CDR1 SGHRS, CDR2 YFSETQ. V gave up 0 bases and J gave up 4 bases; unmatched junction bases: 3. CDR3 bases read: TGCGCCAGCAGCTTGGTTTTAGCGGGGTACAATGAG. Protein product: CASSLVLAGYNE. The complete CDR3 sequence is CASSLVLAGYNEQFF.

With respect to this clone: The read gets to within 3 residues of the CDR3 end, and the germline J gene fills in the rest. V usage is TRBV20-1 and J usage is TRBJ1-3; no reliable D call. The CDR3 covers 13 residues. The germline gives CDR1 DFQATT, CDR2 SNEGSKA (reference sequence). Trimming cost V 3 bases and J 5 bases, with 11 bases left between them. CDR3 DNA (partial): TGCAGTGCTAGTCCCGCAGGCCGAAACACC. Residues: CSASPAGRNT. The complete CDR3 protein is CSASPAGRNTIYF.

Concerning this clone: Coverage ceases 3 residues before the CDR3 finishes, and the germline J gene fills in the end. The chain has TRBV7-2 and TRBJ2-5; D not certain. CDR3 length equals 13 residues. The V gene's germline CDR1 is SGHTA and CDR2 FQGNSA. V was shortened by 3 bases and J by 4 bases, with 9 bases between the two germline ends. The CDR3 sequence is CASSFTYGETQYF. The CDR3 bases that were read are TGTGCCAGCAGCTTTACTTACGGAGAGACC. The whole variable domain, filled in from reference TRBV7-2 and TRBJ2-5, reads GAGVSQSPSNKVTEKGKDVELRCDPISGHTALYWYRQSLGQGLEFLIYFQGNSAPDKSGLPSDRFSAERTGGSVSTLTIQRTQQEDSAVYLCASSFTYGETQYFGPGTRLLVL.

This clone counts as medium-sized (0.01 to 0.1%) by frequency. The read stops 3 residues short of the end of the CDR3; the missing end is completed from the germline J gene. The V call is TRBV29-1, the J call TRBJ2-6; TRBD1 agrees at 7 bases. The V segment lost 6 bases and the J segment 2 bases; nucleotides outside the gene matches: 10. The CDR3 runs to 16 residues. The germline CDR1 and CDR2 sequences are SQVTM and ANQGSEA. The part of the CDR3 DNA that was read is TGCAGCGTGCTGATCTGGGACAGAGCTGGGGCCAACGTC. Encoded protein: CSVLIWDRAGANV. From start to end, the CDR3 is CSVLIWDRAGANVLTF.